A single T cell receptor (beta chain) is shown here with its context. Its cognate antigen is unknown. Authors' methods: Filtering differed since immunoSEQ provided only junctions, with no quality scores. The protocol was immunoSEQ multiplex PCR, while the TCRdb copy is restricted to in-frame clones and leaves out a portion. V, J and clone size are taken as reported in that table, and D and trimming were inferred from the DNA itself. The sample has roughly 1,800,000 clones, just under 95% seen once. This specimen comes from a study of shared clonotypes between healthy human individuals. Overall study findings and caveats: Larger richness was generally estimated for naive than memory subsets.

Selected positively for CCR7 and CD45RO-negative, naive CD8 cells excluded terminally differentiated effector memory CD45RA+ cells. The study enrolled healthy HIV-negative adults without recent acute infections or vaccinations as donors. Trimming removed 5 bases from V and 3 bases from J, with 11 bases in between. Germline lookup yields CDR1 MNHEY and CDR2 SMNVEV (reference sequence). This CDR3 spans 13 amino acids. The genes are TRBV27 and TRBJ2-7; unclear D gene. This sequence originates from a man between 18 and 29 years old in good health. Sequences were obtained from naive CD8+ T cells sorted from blood. This CDR3 is CASSANHHYEQYF. CDR3 nucleotide sequence: TGTGCCAGCAGTGCAAACCACCACTACGAGCAGTACTTC.